A selection of T cell receptor beta chains follows, all from one sample in a study of blood T cells in healthy people across ages. TCRdb reanalysed the 5' RACE reads using MiXCR and keeps one entry per CDR3 protein. Among 1 million to 1.2 million distinct CDR3 sequences listed, less than 45% were seen once. Sample: blood. The origin of the receptors is a man aged 18 to 29 in good health. Each CDR3 is given with its conserved first and last residue. The D gene is left open where the match is weak. Clone size is not always given. Where it is, it says once, few, many or a class for expanded clones.

v_gene,j_gene,abundance,d_gene,len,CDR3aa,CDR3nt
TRBV20-1,TRBJ2-1,few,-,14,CSASTVSSYNEQFF,TGCAGTGCTAGTACTGTTTCCTCCTACAATGAGCAGTTCTTC
TRBV20-1,TRBJ1-2,-,-,15,CSVLWTDSTAHGYTF,TGCAGTGTTCTTTGGACAGACTCTACCGCCCATGGCTACACCTTC
TRBV9,TRBJ2-5,-,-,15,CASSPTAGMRETQYF,TGTGCCAGCAGCCCAACCGCGGGTATGAGAGAGACCCAGTACTTC
TRBV12-3/TRBV12-4,TRBJ1-2,many,-,15,CASSRGGKIGGGYTF,TGTGCCAGCAGTCGAGGCGGAAAAATTGGGGGGGGCTACACCTTC
TRBV5-1,TRBJ1-2,few,-,14,CASSYGTPRDGYTF,TGCGCCAGCAGCTATGGGACACCTAGAGATGGCTACACCTTC
TRBV28,TRBJ1-4,-,-,16,CASRQTRGEGGEKLFF,TGTGCCAGCAGACAGACGCGAGGGGAAGGGGGTGAAAAACTGTTTTTT
TRBV6-6,TRBJ1-5,few,-,15,CASSYEGGRNQPQHF,TGTGCCAGCAGTTACGAGGGAGGACGCAATCAGCCCCAGCATTTT
TRBV3-1,TRBJ2-1,few,TRBD2,15,CASSRSSGGNNEQFF,TGTGCCAGCAGCCGGTCTAGCGGGGGGAACAATGAGCAGTTCTTC
TRBV20-1,TRBJ2-1,-,-,16,CSARDSRGASYNEQFF,TGCAGTGCTAGAGACTCCAGGGGGGCCTCCTACAATGAGCAGTTCTTC
TRBV12-5,TRBJ2-1,-,-,14,CASGLVGGPNEQFF,TGTGCTAGTGGACTAGTGGGGGGGCCGAATGAGCAGTTCTTC
TRBV6-2/TRBV6-3,TRBJ1-1,-,-,17,CASSYSSPHRRDTEAFF,TGTGCCAGCAGTTACTCGAGCCCCCACCGGCGGGACACTGAAGCTTTCTTT
TRBV4-3,TRBJ1-1,-,-,13,CASSQERGFEAFF,TGCGCCAGCAGCCAAGAAAGAGGGTTTGAAGCTTTCTTT
TRBV20-1,TRBJ1-5,-,TRBD1,13,CSGRDRGGQPQHF,TGCAGCGGTCGGGACAGGGGAGGTCAGCCCCAGCATTTT
TRBV5-1,TRBJ2-5,-,-,13,CASSLEGEETQYF,TGCGCCAGCAGCTTGGAGGGGGAAGAGACCCAGTACTTC
TRBV4-2,TRBJ2-7,few,-,14,CASSQPGTGNEQYF,TGTGCCAGCAGCCAACCGGGGACCGGGAACGAGCAGTACTTC
TRBV6-4,TRBJ2-1,-,-,13,CASSSLIGDEQFF,TGTGCCAGCAGCTCGCTGATAGGGGACGAGCAGTTCTTC
TRBV12-3/TRBV12-4,TRBJ2-3,few,TRBD2,19,CASSLALPLAGEGWDTQYF,TGTGCCAGCAGTCTCGCCCTCCCTCTAGCGGGGGAAGGGTGGGATACGCAGTATTTT
TRBV28,TRBJ2-7,-,TRBD1,15,CASSLAGQATYEQYF,TGTGCCAGCAGTTTGGCGGGACAGGCAACCTACGAGCAGTACTTC
TRBV27,TRBJ1-1,-,-,13,CASSQFRALEAFF,TGTGCCAGCAGTCAATTCAGGGCCCTTGAAGCTTTCTTT
TRBV6-1,TRBJ1-2,-,TRBD1,18,CASSELKQPGQGAYGYTF,TGTGCCAGCAGTGAGCTTAAACAACCGGGACAGGGAGCCTATGGCTACACCTTC
TRBV10-3,TRBJ2-7,-,-,15,CAISGRALSYNEQYF,TGTGCCATCAGTGGTAGGGCTTTGTCGTACAATGAGCAGTACTTC
TRBV6-5,TRBJ2-3,few,TRBD2,16,CASRGWGGLIADTQYF,TGTGCCAGCAGGGGCTGGGGAGGGCTGATTGCAGATACGCAGTATTTT
TRBV6-2/TRBV6-3,TRBJ2-1,few,-,11,CALGRGYEQFF,TGTGCCCTTGGGAGAGGCTATGAGCAGTTCTTC
TRBV9,TRBJ2-7,few,-,11,CASSASSEQYF,TGTGCCAGCAGCGCTAGTTCTGAGCAGTACTTC